The clone carrying this TCR beta chain was counted between two and nine times. Its antigen is as yet unknown. The data stem from a study of T-cell reconstitution after alpha-beta-depleted transplantation in children. This CDR3 is 17 amino acids long. CDR1 is PRHDT and CDR2 is FYEKMQ in the germline V gene (reference sequence). Deletions cut 5 bases from V and 8 bases from J, with 25 bases between. Study-level findings and limits: At day 60, the high TCRbeta diversity found in some patients originated from recipient T cells and thymic progenitors that had survived. Several hundred rapidly expanded clones from non-depleted graft cells reportedly supplied alpha-beta T cells about two months post-transplant. T-cell counts and diversity at one year post-transplant came mainly from newly produced T cells.

The library targeted TCRbeta and was prepared with unique molecular identifiers. Via MiXCR, TCRdb re-called the PCR reads, giving one row per CDR3 protein. Of hundreds of thousands of distinct CDR3 sequences detected, around 13% appear once; the ten largest clones hold 0.79%. The V gene is TRBV13, the J gene TRBJ2-4; a possible D gene is TRBD2 (5 bases). This sequence was found in a girl aged 2 to 10 with congenital amegakaryocytic thrombocytopenia, due to receive a stem cell transplant. This specimen consisted of PBMCs, obtained before TCRalphabeta/CD19-depleted stem cell transplant. The CDR3 DNA reads as TGTGCCAGCAGCCCACGGTGGCGGCTTACTCCCGGGGACATTCAGTACTTC. Residues: CASSPRWRLTPGDIQYF.